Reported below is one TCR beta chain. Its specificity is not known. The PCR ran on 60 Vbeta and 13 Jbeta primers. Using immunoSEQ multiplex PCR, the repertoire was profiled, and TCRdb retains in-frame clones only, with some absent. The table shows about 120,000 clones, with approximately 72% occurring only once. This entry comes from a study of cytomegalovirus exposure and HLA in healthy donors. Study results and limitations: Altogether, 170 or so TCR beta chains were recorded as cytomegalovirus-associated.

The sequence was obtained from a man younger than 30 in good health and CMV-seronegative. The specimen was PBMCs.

The CDR3 DNA reads TGTGCCAGCAGTTTGTCGGTCTACAATGAGCAGTTCTTC. It is translated as CASSLSVYNEQFF. The chain links TRBV27 to TRBJ2-1, with D uncertain. CDR1 is MNHEY and CDR2 is SMNVEV in the germline V gene (reference sequence). The CDR3 has 13 residues. Trimming left V 3 bases short and J 3 bases short, with 6 bases between.